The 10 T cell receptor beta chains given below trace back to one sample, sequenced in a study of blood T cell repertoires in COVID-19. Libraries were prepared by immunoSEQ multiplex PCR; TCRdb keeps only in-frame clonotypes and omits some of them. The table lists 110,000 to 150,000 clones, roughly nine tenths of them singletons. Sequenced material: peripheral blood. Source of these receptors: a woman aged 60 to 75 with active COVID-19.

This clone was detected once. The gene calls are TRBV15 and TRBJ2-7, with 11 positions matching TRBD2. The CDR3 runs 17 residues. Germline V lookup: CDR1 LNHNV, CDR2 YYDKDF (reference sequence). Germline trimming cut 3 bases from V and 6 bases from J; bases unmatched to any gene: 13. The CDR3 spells CATSSGGSSGRAIEQYF. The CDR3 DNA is TGTGCCACCAGCAGTGGAGGCAGTAGCGGGAGGGCCATCGAGCAGTACTTC.

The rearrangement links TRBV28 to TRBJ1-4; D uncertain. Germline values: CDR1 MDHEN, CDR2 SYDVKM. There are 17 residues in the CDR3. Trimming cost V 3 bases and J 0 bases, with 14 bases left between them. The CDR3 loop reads CASSFPLKLATNEKLFF. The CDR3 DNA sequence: TGTGCCAGCAGTTTTCCCCTGAAACTTGCAACTAATGAAAAACTGTTTTTT.

CDR3 sequence: CATGTSGRRGADTQYF. Here the CDR3 DNA reads TGTGCCACCGGGACTAGCGGGAGAAGAGGGGCAGATACGCAGTATTTT. This rearrangement joins TRBV28 to TRBJ2-3, with TRBD2 matching 14 bases. The CDR3 has 16 amino acids. Germline lookup yields CDR1 MDHEN and CDR2 SYDVKM. V shed 10 bases and J 4 bases; nucleotides not matched to a gene: 10.

CDR3 protein: CASSPWTGANSPLHF. The CDR3 nucleotides are TGTGCCAGCAGTCCCTGGACAGGGGCCAATTCACCCCTCCACTTT. The V gene is TRBV28, the J gene TRBJ1-6; 9 nucleotides align to TRBD1. The CDR3 loop spans 15 amino acids. CDR1 is MDHEN and CDR2 is SYDVKM in the germline V gene. J gave up 7 bases and V 5 bases, and 6 bases lay outside the gene matches.

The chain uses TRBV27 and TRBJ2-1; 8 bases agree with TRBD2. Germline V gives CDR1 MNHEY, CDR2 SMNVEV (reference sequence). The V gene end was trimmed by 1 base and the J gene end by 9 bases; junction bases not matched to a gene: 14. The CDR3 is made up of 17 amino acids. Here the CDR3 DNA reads TGTGCCAGCAGTTTATATCCCCGACTAGCGAGGGGGAGTGAGCAGTTCTTC. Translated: CASSLYPRLARGSEQFF.

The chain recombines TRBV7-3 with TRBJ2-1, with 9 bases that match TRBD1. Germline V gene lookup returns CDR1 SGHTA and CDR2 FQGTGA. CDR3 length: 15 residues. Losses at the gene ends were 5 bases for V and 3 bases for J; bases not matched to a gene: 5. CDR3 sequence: CASSLGQGNYNEQFF. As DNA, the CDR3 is TGTGCCAGCAGCCTAGGACAGGGGAACTACAATGAGCAGTTCTTC.

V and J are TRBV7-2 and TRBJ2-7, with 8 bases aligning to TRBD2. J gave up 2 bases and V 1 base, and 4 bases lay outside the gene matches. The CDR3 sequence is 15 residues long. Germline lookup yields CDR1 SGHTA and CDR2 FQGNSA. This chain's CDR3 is CASSLEGGRTYEQYF. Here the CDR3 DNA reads TGTGCCAGCAGCTTAGAGGGCGGGAGGACCTACGAGCAGTACTTC.

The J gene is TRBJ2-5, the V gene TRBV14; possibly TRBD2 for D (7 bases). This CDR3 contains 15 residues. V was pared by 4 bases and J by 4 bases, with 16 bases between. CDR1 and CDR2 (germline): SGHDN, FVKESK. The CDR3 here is CASSPRGAGRETQYF. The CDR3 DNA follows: TGTGCCAGCAGCCCCCGGGGGGCGGGACGAGAGACCCAGTACTTC.

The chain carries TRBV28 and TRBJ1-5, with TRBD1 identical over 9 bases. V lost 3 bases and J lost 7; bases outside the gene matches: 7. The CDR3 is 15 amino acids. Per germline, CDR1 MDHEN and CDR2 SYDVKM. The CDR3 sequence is CASSFRDRVGQPQHF. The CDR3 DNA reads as TGTGCCAGCAGTTTTAGGGACAGGGTAGGCCAGCCCCAGCATTTT. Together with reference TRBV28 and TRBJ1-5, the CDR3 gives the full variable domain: DVKVTQSSRYLVKRTGEKVFLECVQDMDHENMFWYRQDPGLGLRLIYFSYDVKMKEKGDIPEGYSVSREKKERFSLILESASTNQTSMYLCASSFRDRVGQPQHFGDGTRLSIL.

Written as DNA, the CDR3 is TGTGCCAGTAGTTCCCGTGGGGGGGCCCAGCATTTT. This sequence encodes CASSSRGGAQHF. The chain uses TRBV19 and TRBJ1-5; D might be TRBD1 (5 bases). The CDR3 is 12 amino acids. Germline loops: CDR1 LNHDA, CDR2 SQIVND (reference sequence). The V gene lost 5 bases and the J gene lost 11 bases, with 13 bases spanning the gap.